These 10 T cell receptor beta chains were sequenced from one sample in a study of blood T cell repertoires in COVID-19. Only in-frame clones appear in the TCRdb table, and some are missing; sequencing was by immunoSEQ multiplex PCR. This sample has around 100,000 clones, with roughly 85% found just once. Sequencing used peripheral blood. These receptor sequences come from a human donor in a cohort sampled during active COVID-19.

J is TRBJ2-3 and V is TRBV23-1; D not certain. TRBV23-1 is given ORF status, its function remaining uncertain. V was clipped by 3 bases and J by 0 bases, with 34 bases between them. This CDR3 is 23 amino acids long. The CDR3 region has the DNA TGCGCCAGCAGTCATTGTCCCAGAGAACAAAGCGCCCTTCGAATTAGGAGCACAGATACGCAGTATTTT. It specifies CASSHCPREQSALRIRSTDTQYF.

The chain couples TRBV10-1 to TRBJ2-1; the D gene is possibly TRBD1 (6 bases). The CDR3 is 12 residues long. The V end was cut by 8 bases, the J end by 4 bases, with 9 bases between. The germline gives CDR1 WNHNN, CDR2 SYGVQD (reference sequence). The CDR3 DNA reads TGCGCCAGCCGGGACACGTACAATGAGCAGTTCTTC. Protein product: CASRDTYNEQFF.

The V gene is TRBV7-2, the J gene TRBJ1-3, with TRBD1 identical over 9 bases. The J segment lost 8 bases and the V segment lost 1 base, leaving 6 bases of the junction unmatched. Germline CDR1 SGHTA, CDR2 FQGNSA. This CDR3 is built from 15 residues. CDR3 DNA: TGTGCCAGCAGCTTAGATACAGGGGGCGGATACACCATATATTTT. The encoded protein is CASSLDTGGGYTIYF.

V usage is TRBV4-1 and J usage is TRBJ2-7, with a weak D call TRBD2 (5 bases). Germline V gene data show CDR1 as MGHRA and CDR2 as YSYEKL. Trimming stripped 5 bases from V and 6 bases from J, with 14 bases between. The CDR3 is 13 amino acids. The CDR3 coding sequence is TGCGCCAGCAGCGTTTCGAGGGTGGGCGAGCAGTACTTC. Translation gives CASSVSRVGEQYF.

The chain is built from TRBV21-1 and TRBJ1-5. TRBV21-1 represents a pseudogene. This CDR3 region has 14 residues. The CDR3 DNA sequence: TGTGCCAGCAGCAAGTGGGGACTCAATCAGCCCCAGCATTTT. It yields the protein CASSKWGLNQPQHF.

The V and J genes are TRBV30 and TRBJ2-7, with 12 bases fitting TRBD2. After removal of 4 bases from V and 0 bases from J, the junction contained 1 base not matched to a gene. The length of the CDR3 is 14 residues. The germline V gene encodes CDR1 GTSNPN and CDR2 SVGIG (reference sequence). The CDR3 DNA is TGTGCCTGGAAGACTAGCGGGGGCTCCTACGAGCAGTACTTC. Its translation: CAWKTSGGSYEQYF.

The V and J genes are TRBV3-1 (or the pseudogene TRBV3-2) and TRBJ2-1, with D perhaps matching TRBD2 (5 bases). Trimming took 0 bases from V and 3 from J, leaving 15 bases between them. The germline CDR1 and CDR2 sequences are LGHDT and YNNKEL (reference sequence). The CDR3 is 17 amino acids. CDR3 bases: TGTGCCAGCAGCCAAGACAGGAGCCTAGCTATCTACAATGAGCAGTTCTTC. This encodes CASSQDRSLAIYNEQFF.

The gene calls are TRBV9 and TRBJ2-3; TRBD1 is a possible D gene (7 bases). Germline V gives CDR1 SGDLS, CDR2 YYNGEE. Trimming took 4 bases from V and 2 from J, leaving 14 bases between them. The CDR3 length is 15 residues. In nucleotides, the CDR3 is TGTGCCAGCAGCCGTAGCAGGGGGGTCACAGATACGCAGTATTTT. It translates to CASSRSRGVTDTQYF.

CDR3 protein: CASSLGGSNYEQYF. The CDR3 DNA follows: TGTGCCAGCAGCTTGGGAGGGTCAAACTACGAGCAGTACTTC. The rearrangement uses TRBV11-3 and TRBJ2-7, with TRBD2 identical over 7 bases. The CDR3 spans 14 residues. Trimming cost V 3 bases and J 3 bases; bases outside gene matches: 5. Germline values: CDR1 SGHNT, CDR2 YENEEA.

The rearrangement joins TRBV6-5 to TRBJ1-2; perhaps TRBD1 as D (6 bases). The CDR3 has 14 amino acids. Trimming removed 0 bases from V and 8 bases from J, with 13 bases in between. CDR1 is MNHEY and CDR2 is SVGAGI in the germline V gene. The CDR3 sequence is CASSYSQGTRGYTF. CDR3 in DNA: TGTGCCAGCAGTTACTCACAGGGTACGAGGGGCTACACCTTC.